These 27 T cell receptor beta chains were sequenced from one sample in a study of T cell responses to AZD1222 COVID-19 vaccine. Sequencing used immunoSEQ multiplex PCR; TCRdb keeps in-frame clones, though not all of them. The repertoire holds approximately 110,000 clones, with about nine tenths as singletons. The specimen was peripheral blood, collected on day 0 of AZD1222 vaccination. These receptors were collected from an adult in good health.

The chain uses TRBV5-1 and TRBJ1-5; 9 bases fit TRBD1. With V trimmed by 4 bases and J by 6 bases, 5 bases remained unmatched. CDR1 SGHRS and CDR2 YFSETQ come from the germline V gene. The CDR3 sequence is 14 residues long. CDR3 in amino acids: CASSEGQGSQPQHF. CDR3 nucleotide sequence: TGCGCCAGCAGCGAGGGACAGGGAAGTCAGCCCCAGCATTTT.

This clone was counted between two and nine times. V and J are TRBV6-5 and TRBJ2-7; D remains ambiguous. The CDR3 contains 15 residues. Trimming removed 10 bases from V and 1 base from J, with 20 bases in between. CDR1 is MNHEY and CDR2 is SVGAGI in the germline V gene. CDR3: CANGDSSLPSYEQYF. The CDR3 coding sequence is TGTGCCAACGGAGACTCGAGTCTACCTTCCTACGAGCAGTACTTC.

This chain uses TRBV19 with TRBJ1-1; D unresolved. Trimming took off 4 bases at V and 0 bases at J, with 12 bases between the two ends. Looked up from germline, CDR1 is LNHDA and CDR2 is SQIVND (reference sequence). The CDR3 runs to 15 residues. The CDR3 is CASSTLTAMNTEAFF. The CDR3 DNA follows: TGTGCCAGTAGTACCCTCACAGCCATGAACACTGAAGCTTTCTTT.

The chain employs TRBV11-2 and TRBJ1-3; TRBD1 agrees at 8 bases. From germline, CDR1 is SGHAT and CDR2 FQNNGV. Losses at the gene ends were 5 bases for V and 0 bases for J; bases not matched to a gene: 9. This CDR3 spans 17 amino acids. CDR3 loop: CASSGRDRRTSGNTIYF. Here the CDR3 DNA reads TGTGCCAGCAGCGGCCGGGACAGGAGGACCTCTGGAAACACCATATATTTT.

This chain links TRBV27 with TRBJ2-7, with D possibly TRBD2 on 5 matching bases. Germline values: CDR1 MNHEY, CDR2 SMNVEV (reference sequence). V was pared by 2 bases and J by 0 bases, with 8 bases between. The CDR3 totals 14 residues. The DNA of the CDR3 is TGTGCCAGCAGTTTAGTTGCGGGCTCCTACGAGCAGTACTTC. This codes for CASSLVAGSYEQYF.

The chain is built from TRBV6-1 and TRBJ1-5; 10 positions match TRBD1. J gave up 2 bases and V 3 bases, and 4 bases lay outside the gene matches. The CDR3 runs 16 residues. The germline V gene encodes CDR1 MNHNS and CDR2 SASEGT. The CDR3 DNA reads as TGTGCCAGCAGTGAGAGACAGGGGGCTGGCAATCAGCCCCAGCATTTT. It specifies CASSERQGAGNQPQHF.

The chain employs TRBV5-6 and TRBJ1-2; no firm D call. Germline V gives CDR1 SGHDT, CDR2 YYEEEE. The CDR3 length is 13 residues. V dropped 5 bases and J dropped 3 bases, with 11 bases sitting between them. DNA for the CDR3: TGTGCCAGCAGGATGGGGAGGGACTATGGCTACACCTTC. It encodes CASRMGRDYGYTF.

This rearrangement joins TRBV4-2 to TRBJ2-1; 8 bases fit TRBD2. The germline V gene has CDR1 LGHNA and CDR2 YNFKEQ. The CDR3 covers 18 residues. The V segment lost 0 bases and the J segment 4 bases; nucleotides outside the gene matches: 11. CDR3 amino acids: CASSQETSGSGNYNEQFF. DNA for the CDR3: TGTGCCAGCAGCCAAGAAACTAGCGGAAGCGGTAATTACAATGAGCAGTTCTTC.

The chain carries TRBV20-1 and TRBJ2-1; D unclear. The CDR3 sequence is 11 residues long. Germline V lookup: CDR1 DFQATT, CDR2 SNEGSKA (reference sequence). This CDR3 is CSGSSYNEQFF. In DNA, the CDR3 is TGCAGCGGAAGTTCCTACAATGAGCAGTTCTTC.

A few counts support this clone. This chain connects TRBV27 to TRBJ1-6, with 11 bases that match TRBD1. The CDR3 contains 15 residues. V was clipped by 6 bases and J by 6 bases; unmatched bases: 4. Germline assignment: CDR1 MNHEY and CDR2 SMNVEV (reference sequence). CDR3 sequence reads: CASSQGTGGNSPLHF. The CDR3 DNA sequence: TGTGCCAGCAGCCAAGGGACAGGGGGTAATTCACCCCTCCACTTT.

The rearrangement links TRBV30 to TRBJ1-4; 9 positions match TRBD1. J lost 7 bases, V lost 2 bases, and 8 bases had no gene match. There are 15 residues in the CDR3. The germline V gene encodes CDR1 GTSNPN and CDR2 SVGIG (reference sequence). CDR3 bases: TGTGCCTGGAGTCTTCCGACAGGGGGTGGTGAAAAACTGTTTTTT. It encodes CAWSLPTGGGEKLFF. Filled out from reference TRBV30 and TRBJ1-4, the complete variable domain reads SQTIHQWPATLVQPVGSPLSLECTVEGTSNPNLYWYRQAAGRGLQLLFYSVGIGQISSEVPQNLSASRPQDRQFILSSKKLLLSDSGFYLCAWSLPTGGGEKLFFGSGTQLSVL.

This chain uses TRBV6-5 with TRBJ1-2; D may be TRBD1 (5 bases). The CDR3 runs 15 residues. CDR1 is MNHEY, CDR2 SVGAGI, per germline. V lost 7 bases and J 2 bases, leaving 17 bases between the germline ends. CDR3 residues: CASKPGREPNYGYTF. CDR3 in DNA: TGTGCCAGCAAACCAGGCAGGGAACCCAACTATGGCTACACCTTC.

In DNA form, the CDR3 reads TGTGCCAGCGCCCCGACCGGAGATTATGGCTACACCTTC. This gives the protein CASAPTGDYGYTF. The chain joins TRBV6-5 to TRBJ1-2; D unclear. Germline CDR1 MNHEY, CDR2 SVGAGI. V shed 8 bases and J shed 5 bases, with 15 bases lying between them. The CDR3 length is 13 residues.

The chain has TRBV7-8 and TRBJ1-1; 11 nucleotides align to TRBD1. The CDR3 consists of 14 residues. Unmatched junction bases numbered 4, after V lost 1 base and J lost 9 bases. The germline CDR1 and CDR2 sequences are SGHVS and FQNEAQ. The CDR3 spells CASSLVRDRGKAFF. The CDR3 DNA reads TGTGCCAGCAGCTTAGTGAGGGACAGGGGGAAAGCTTTCTTT.

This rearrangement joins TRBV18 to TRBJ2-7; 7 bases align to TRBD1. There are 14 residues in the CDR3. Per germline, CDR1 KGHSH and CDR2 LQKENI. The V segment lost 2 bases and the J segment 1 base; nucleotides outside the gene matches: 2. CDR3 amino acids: CASSPSQGSYEQYF. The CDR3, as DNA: TGTGCCAGCTCACCATCACAGGGGTCCTACGAGCAGTACTTC.

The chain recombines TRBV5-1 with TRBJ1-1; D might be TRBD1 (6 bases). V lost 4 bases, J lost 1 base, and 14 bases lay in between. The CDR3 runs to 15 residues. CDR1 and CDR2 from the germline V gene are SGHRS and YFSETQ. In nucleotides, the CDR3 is TGCGCCAGCAGCCCGGGGGCCAGGGGGAACACTGAAGCTTTCTTT. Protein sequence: CASSPGARGNTEAFF.

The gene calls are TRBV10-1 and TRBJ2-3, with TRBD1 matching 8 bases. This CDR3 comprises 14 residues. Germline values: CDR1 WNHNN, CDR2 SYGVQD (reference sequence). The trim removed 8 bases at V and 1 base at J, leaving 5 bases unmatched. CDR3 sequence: CASEPGQGTDTQYF. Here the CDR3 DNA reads TGCGCCAGCGAGCCGGGACAGGGCACAGATACGCAGTATTTT.

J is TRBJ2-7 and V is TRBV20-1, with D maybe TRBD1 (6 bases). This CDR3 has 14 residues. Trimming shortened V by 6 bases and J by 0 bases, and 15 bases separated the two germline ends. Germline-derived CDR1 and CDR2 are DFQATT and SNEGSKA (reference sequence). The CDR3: CSASRDTSSYEQYF. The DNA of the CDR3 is TGCAGTGCCAGTCGGGACACCTCCTCCTACGAGCAGTACTTC.

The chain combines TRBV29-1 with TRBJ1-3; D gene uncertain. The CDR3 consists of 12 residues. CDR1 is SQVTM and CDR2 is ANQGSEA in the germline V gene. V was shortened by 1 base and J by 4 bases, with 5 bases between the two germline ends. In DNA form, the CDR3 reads TGCAGCGTTGAAGCTACCGGAAACACCATATATTTT. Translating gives CSVEATGNTIYF.

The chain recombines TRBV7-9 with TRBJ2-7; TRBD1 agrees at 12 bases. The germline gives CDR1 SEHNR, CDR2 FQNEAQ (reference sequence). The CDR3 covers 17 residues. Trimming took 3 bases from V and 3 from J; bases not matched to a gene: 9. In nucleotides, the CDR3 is TGTGCCAGCAGCTTCCCACCCGGGACAGGGGGCGGCTACGAGCAGTACTTC. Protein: CASSFPPGTGGGYEQYF. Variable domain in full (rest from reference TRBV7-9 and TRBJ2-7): DTGVSQNPRHKITKRGQNVTFRCDPISEHNRLYWYRQTLGQGPEFLTYFQNEAQLEKSRLLSDRFSAERPKGSFSTLEIQRTEQGDSAMYLCASSFPPGTGGGYEQYFGPGTRLTVT.

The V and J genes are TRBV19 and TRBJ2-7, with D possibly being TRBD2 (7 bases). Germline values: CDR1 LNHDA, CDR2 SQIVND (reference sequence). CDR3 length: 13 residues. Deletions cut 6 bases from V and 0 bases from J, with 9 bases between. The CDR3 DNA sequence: TGTGCCAGTAGGGGAGGGGGCTCCTACGAGCAGTACTTC. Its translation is CASRGGGSYEQYF.

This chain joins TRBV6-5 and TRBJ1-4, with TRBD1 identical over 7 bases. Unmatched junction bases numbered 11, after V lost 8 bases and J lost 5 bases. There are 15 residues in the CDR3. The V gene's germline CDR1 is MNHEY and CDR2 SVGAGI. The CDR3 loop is CASGPDRAGNEKLFF. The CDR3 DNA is TGTGCCAGCGGCCCCGACAGGGCGGGGAATGAAAAACTGTTTTTT.

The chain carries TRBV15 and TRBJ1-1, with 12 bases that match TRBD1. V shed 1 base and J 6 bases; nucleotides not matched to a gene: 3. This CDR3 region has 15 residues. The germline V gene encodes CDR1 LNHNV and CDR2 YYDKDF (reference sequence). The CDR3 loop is CATSRGGTGGAEAFF. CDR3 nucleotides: TGTGCCACCAGCAGAGGGGGGACAGGGGGCGCTGAAGCTTTCTTT.

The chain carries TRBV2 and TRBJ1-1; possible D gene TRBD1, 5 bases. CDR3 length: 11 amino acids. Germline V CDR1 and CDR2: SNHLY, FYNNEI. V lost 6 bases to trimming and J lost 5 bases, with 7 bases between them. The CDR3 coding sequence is TGTGCCAGCAGCAGGGAGACTGAAGCTTTCTTT. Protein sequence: CASSRETEAFF.

DNA for the CDR3: TGTGCCAGTAGCGTTACAGGGGCTCCCGTGCCCCAGCATTTT. Translating gives CASSVTGAPVPQHF. This chain connects TRBV19 to TRBJ1-5, with 7 positions matching TRBD1. V lost 6 bases to trimming and J lost 9 bases; unmatched junction nucleotides: 11. This CDR3 region has 14 residues. The germline V gene encodes CDR1 LNHDA and CDR2 SQIVND (reference sequence).

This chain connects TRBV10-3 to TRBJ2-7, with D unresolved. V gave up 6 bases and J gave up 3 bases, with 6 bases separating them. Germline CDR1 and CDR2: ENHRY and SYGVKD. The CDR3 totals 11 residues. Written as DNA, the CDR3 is TGTGCCATCAGGGGGAACTACGAGCAGTACTTC. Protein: CAIRGNYEQYF.

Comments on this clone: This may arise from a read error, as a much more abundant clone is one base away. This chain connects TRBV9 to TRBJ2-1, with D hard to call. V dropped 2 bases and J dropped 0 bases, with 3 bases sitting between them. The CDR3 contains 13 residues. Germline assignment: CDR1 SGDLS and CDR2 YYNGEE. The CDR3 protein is CASSVASYNEQFF. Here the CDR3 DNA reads TGTGCCAGCAGCGTGGCCTCCTACAATGAGCAGTTCTTC.